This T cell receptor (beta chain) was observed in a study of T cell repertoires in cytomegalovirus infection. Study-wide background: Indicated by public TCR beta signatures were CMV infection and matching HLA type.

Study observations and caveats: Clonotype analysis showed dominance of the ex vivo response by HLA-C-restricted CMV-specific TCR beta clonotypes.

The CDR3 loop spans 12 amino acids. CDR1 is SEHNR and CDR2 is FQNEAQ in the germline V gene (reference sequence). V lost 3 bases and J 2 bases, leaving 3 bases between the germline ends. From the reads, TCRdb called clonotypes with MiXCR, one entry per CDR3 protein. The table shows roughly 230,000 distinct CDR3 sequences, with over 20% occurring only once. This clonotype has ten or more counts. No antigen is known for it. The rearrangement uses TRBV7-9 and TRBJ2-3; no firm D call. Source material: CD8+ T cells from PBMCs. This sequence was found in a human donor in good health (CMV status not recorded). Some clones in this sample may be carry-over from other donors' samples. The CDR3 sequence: CASSFSTDTQYF. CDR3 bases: TGTGCCAGCAGCTTCTCCACAGATACGCAGTATTTT. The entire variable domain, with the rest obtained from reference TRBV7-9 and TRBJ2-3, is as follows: DTGVSQNPRHKITKRGQNVTFRCDPISEHNRLYWYRQTLGQGPEFLTYFQNEAQLEKSRLLSDRFSAERPKGSFSTLEIQRTEQGDSAMYLCASSFSTDTQYFGPGTRLTVL.